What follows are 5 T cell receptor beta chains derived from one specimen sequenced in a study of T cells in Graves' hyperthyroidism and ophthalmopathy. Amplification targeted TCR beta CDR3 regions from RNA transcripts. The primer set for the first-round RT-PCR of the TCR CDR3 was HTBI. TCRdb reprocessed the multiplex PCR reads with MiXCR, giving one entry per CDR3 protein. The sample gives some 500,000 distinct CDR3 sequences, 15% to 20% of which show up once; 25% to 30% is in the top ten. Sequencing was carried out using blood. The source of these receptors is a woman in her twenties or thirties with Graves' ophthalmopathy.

The CDR3 coding sequence is TGCAGCGTTGTTGGGAGGATGAAGGATGAGCAGTTCTTC. It specifies CSVVGRMKDEQFF. This chain links TRBV29-1 with TRBJ2-1, with D maybe TRBD2 (6 bases). Germline CDR1 is SQVTM and CDR2 is ANQGSEA. Trimming left V 4 bases short and J 8 bases short, with 15 bases between. This CDR3 region has 13 residues.

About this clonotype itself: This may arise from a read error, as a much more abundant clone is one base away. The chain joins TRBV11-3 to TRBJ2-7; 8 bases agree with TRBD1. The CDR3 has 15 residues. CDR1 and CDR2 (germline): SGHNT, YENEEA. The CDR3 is CASSLPGQDPYEQSF. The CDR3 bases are TGTGCCAGCAGCTTGCCGGGACAGGACCCCTACGAGCAGTCCTTC.

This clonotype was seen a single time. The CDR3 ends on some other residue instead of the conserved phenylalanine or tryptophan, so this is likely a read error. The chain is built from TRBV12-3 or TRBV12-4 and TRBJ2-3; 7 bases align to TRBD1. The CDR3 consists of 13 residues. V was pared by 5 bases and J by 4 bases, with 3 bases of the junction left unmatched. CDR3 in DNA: TGTGCCAGCAGTCCGGGGACAGCAGATACGCAGTATCTT. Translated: CASSPGTADTQYL.

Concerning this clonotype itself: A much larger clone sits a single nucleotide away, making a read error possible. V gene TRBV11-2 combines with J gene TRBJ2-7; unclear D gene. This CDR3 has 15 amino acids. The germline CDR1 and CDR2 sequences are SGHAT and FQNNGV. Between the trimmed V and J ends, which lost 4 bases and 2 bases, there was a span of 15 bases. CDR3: CASSSYLEIPYEQYF. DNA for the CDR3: TGTGCCAGCAGCTCTTATCTTGAGATCCCCTACGAGCAGTACTTC.

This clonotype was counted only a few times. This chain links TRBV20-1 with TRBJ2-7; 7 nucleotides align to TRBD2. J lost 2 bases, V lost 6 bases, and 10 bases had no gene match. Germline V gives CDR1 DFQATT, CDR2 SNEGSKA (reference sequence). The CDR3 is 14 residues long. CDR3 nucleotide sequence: TGCAGTGCACAGATTTCTAGCGGCCCCTACGAGCAGTACTTC. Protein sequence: CSAQISSGPYEQYF.